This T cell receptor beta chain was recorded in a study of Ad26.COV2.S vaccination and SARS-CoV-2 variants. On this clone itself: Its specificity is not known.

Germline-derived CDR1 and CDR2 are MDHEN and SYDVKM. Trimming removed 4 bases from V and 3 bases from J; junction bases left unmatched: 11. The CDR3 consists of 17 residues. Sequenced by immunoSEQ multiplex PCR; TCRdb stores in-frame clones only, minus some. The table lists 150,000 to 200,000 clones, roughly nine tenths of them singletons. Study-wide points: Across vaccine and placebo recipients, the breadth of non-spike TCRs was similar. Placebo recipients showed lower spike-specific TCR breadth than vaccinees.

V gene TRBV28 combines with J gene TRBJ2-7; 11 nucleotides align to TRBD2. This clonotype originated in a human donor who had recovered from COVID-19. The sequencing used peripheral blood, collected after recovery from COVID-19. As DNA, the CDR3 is TGTGCCAGCAGTTCCCCCGGGGGGGGGACTAGCGGCTACGAGCAGTACTTC. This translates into CASSSPGGGTSGYEQYF.